The 8 T cell receptor beta chains below were found in one sample sequenced in a study of blood T cell repertoires in COVID-19. The method was immunoSEQ multiplex PCR; TCRdb's version includes in-frame clones alone and lacks a portion of them. The sample has roughly 310,000 clones, roughly 90% seen once. The material sequenced was peripheral blood. The receptors here all came from a woman aged 25 to 39 with COVID-19, enrolled during active disease.

The chain links TRBV19 to TRBJ1-2, with D possibly TRBD1 on 6 matching bases. Germline V gives CDR1 LNHDA, CDR2 SQIVND (reference sequence). The CDR3 is 12 amino acids. Trimming took off 6 bases at V and 5 bases at J, with 10 bases between the two ends. The CDR3 loop is CASSPGVYGYTF. The CDR3, as DNA: TGTGCCAGTAGCCCAGGGGTGTATGGCTACACCTTC.

A single count supports this clone. This chain connects TRBV30 to TRBJ1-5; D not resolved. Trimming removed 1 base at V and 8 bases at J, with 12 bases between. In germline, CDR1 is GTSNPN, CDR2 SVGIG (reference sequence). CDR3 length equals 13 residues. Written as DNA, the CDR3 is TGTGCCTGGAGTGAGGACGGGGAGGAGCCCCAGCATTTT. Its protein is CAWSEDGEEPQHF.

This rearrangement joins TRBV10-2 to TRBJ1-2, with 7 positions matching TRBD1. CDR3 size: 13 residues. Germline CDR1 reads WSHSY; CDR2 reads SAAADI. V lost 6 bases to trimming and J lost 6 bases; unmatched junction nucleotides: 7. This chain's CDR3 is CASRETGMDGYTF. The CDR3, as DNA: TGCGCCAGCAGAGAGACAGGGATGGATGGCTACACCTTC.

Ten or more counts support this clone. The chain joins TRBV6-4 to TRBJ2-2; D gene unclear. Germline CDR1 and CDR2: MRHNA and SNTAGT. This CDR3 is built from 13 residues. V was cut by 2 bases and J by 3 bases, with 4 bases left in between. As DNA, the CDR3 is TGTGCCAGCAGTGACCAGGACACCGGGGAGCTGTTTTTT. As protein: CASSDQDTGELFF.

This sequence joins TRBV12-3 or TRBV12-4 and TRBJ2-7; 7 bases agree with TRBD1. The junction had 9 bases not matched to a gene; V was cut back by 8 bases and J by 5 bases. The CDR3 length is 13 residues. The CDR3 sequence: CASSTRQGNEQYF. CDR3 DNA: TGTGCCAGCTCTACGCGACAGGGAAACGAGCAGTACTTC.

This clone was counted a single time. The V and J genes are TRBV19 and TRBJ1-2; 7 nucleotides line up with TRBD1. CDR1 is LNHDA and CDR2 is SQIVND in the germline V gene (reference sequence). With V trimmed by 5 bases and J by 5 bases, 11 bases remained unmatched. The CDR3 covers 15 residues. CDR3 sequence reads: CASSDDREQIYGYTF. CDR3 sequence (DNA): TGTGCCAGTAGTGATGACAGGGAGCAGATATATGGCTACACCTTC.

This sequence joins TRBV7-6 and TRBJ1-5; tentative D call: TRBD1 (5 bases). The germline V gene encodes CDR1 SGHVS and CDR2 FNYEAQ. The CDR3 totals 19 residues. V lost 4 bases and J 0 bases, leaving 22 bases between the germline ends. CDR3 sequence (DNA): TGTGCCAGCAGCTCCCCTTATATTGACAGAAGGAATAGCAATCAGCCCCAGCATTTT. Its protein product is CASSSPYIDRRNSNQPQHF.

The J gene is TRBJ2-7, the V gene TRBV5-1; D gene uncertain. Trimming shortened V by 4 bases and J by 7 bases, and 12 bases separated the two germline ends. Germline V gene data show CDR1 as SGHRS and CDR2 as YFSETQ. This CDR3 has 12 amino acids. CDR3 in DNA: TGCGCCAGCAGCCGGAACTACGTAGAGCAGTACTTC. This translates into CASSRNYVEQYF.